A selection of T cell receptor beta chains follows, all from one sample in a study of Graves' ophthalmopathy and Graves' hyperthyroidism. TCRdb redid the calling of the multiplex PCR reads with MiXCR, one entry per CDR3 protein. The sample carries approximately 700,000 distinct CDR3 sequences, over 40% recorded once. Source material: peripheral blood. The receptors were gathered from an adult man with Graves' ophthalmopathy. Both conserved end residues are part of each CDR3. D genes are given only for firm matches. Clone size is stated in some rows and not others, as once, few, many or a class when expanded.

CDR3 length,clone size,V gene,D gene,J gene,CDR3 protein,CDR3 DNA
15,.,TRBV6-6,.,TRBJ1-2,CASSYSGAPNYGYTF,TGTGCCAGCAGTTACTCGGGGGCGCCTAACTATGGCTACACCTTC
14,few,TRBV10-3,TRBD1,TRBJ2-5,CASSEDRIQETQYF,TGTGCCAGCAGTGAGGACAGGATACAAGAGACCCAGTACTTC
15,.,TRBV12-3/TRBV12-4,TRBD1,TRBJ2-7,CASSRGTGGTYEQYF,TGTGCCAGCAGTCGTGGGACAGGGGGCACCTACGAGCAGTACTTC
15,many,TRBV6-6,.,TRBJ1-6,CASSSTSSYNSPLHF,TGTGCCAGCAGTTCGACGAGCTCCTATAATTCACCCCTCCACTTT
14,many,TRBV10-3,TRBD2,TRBJ2-5,CATSGGPGQETQYF,TGTGCCACCTCGGGAGGGCCAGGGCAAGAGACCCAGTACTTC
16,few,TRBV11-2,TRBD1,TRBJ2-2,CASSPRTGGATGELFF,TGTGCCAGCAGCCCTAGGACAGGGGGGGCGACCGGGGAGCTGTTTTTT
15,.,TRBV10-3,.,TRBJ1-1,CAISAAGPRGPEASF,TGTGCCATCAGTGCGGCGGGACCCCGTGGGCCTGAAGCTTCCTTT
13,many,TRBV20-1,.,TRBJ1-2,CSARATGLYGYTF,TGCAGTGCTAGGGCGACAGGACTCTATGGCTACACCTTC
15,many,TRBV13,.,TRBJ1-1,CASSLGATGGTEAFF,TGTGCCAGCAGCTTAGGGGCGACAGGCGGCACTGAAGCTTTCTTT
15,many,TRBV29-1,.,TRBJ2-7,CSVEVVREIAYEQYF,TGCAGCGTTGAAGTGGTCCGAGAGATTGCCTACGAGCAGTACTTC
12,many,TRBV7-9,.,TRBJ2-7,CASSSRDYEQYF,TGTGCCAGCAGCTCTAGGGACTACGAGCAGTACTTC
13,.,TRBV2,.,TRBJ1-2,CASRDRFGYGYTF,TGTGCCAGCAGAGACAGGTTCGGCTATGGCTACACCTTC
13,.,TRBV24-1,TRBD1,TRBJ1-2,CATSDQDRDGYTF,TGTGCCACCAGTGACCAGGACAGGGATGGCTACACCTTC
12,.,TRBV24-1,.,TRBJ1-3,CATSEGANTIYF,TGTGCCACCAGTGAGGGGGCAAACACCATATATTTT
15,many,TRBV12-3/TRBV12-4,.,TRBJ2-5,CASSLSRGGAETQYF,TGTGCCAGCAGTTTAAGTAGAGGCGGGGCGGAGACCCAGTACTTC
14,many,TRBV2,.,TRBJ1-2,CASLRDNSNYGYTF,TGTGCCAGCCTCCGGGACAATTCTAACTATGGCTACACCTTC
15,.,TRBV15,TRBD1,TRBJ1-5,CAASSRTGSNQPQHF,TGTGCCGCCAGCAGCCGGACAGGGAGCAATCAGCCCCAGCATTTT
12,.,TRBV19,.,TRBJ2-2,CASTVSTGELFF,TGTGCCAGTACAGTTAGCACCGGGGAGCTGTTTTTT
15,many,TRBV5-1,.,TRBJ2-5,CASSPTIGGPETQYF,TGCGCCAGCAGCCCCACCATCGGGGGCCCAGAGACCCAGTACTTC
14,many,TRBV6-5,.,TRBJ1-2,CASSSRRAYYGYTF,TGTGCCAGCAGTTCCCGTAGAGCTTACTATGGCTACACCTTC